This T cell receptor beta chain was found in a study of blood T cell repertoires in COVID-19. Under the authors' procedure: Cell counts per sample came from amplifying reference gene primers. The method was immunoSEQ multiplex PCR; TCRdb's version includes in-frame clones alone and lacks a portion of them. From that table come the V and J calls and clone size; the DNA was used to work out D and trimming. This table has roughly 330,000 clones, approximately 89% appearing once. V shed 4 bases and J shed 7 bases, with 21 bases lying between them. The CDR3 loop spans 16 amino acids. The germline gives CDR1 SGHRS, CDR2 YFSETQ.

Sequencing was carried out using PBMCs or T cells enriched from blood (not recorded which). The TCR was taken from a woman aged 30 to 39 who had recovered from COVID-19. The gene calls are TRBV5-1 and TRBJ2-1; possibly TRBD2 for D (5 bases). The CDR3 DNA sequence: TGCGCCAGCAGCGCTGAACTAGTAACTATTTCGAATGAGCAGTTCTTC. Translation: CASSAELVTISNEQFF.